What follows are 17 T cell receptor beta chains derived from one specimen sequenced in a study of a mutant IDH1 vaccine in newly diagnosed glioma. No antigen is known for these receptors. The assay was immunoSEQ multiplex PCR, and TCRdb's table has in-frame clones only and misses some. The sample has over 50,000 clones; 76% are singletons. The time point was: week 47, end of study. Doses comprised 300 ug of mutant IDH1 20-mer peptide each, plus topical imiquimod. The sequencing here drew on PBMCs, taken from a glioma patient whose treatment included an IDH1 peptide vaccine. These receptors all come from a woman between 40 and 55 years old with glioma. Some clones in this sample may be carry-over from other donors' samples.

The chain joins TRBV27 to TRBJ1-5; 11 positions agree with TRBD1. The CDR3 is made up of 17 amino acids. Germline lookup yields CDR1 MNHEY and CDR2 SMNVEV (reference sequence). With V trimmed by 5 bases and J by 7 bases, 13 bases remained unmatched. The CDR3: CASSTFTGTGGGQPQHF. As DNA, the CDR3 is TGTGCCAGCAGTACCTTCACCGGGACAGGGGGAGGGCAGCCCCAGCATTTT.

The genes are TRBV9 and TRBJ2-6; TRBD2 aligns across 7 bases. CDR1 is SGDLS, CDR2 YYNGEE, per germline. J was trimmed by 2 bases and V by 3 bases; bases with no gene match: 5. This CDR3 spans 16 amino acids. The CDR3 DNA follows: TGTGCCAGCAGCGCCTCGGGGGGTCCTGGGGCCAACGTCCTGACTTTC. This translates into CASSASGGPGANVLTF.

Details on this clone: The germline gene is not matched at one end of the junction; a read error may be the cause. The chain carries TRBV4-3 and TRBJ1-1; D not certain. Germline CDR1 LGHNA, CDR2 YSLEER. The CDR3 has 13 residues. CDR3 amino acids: CAGSQEEGTEAFF. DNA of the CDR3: TGCGCCGGCAGCCAAGAGGAGGGCACTGAAGCTTTCTTT.

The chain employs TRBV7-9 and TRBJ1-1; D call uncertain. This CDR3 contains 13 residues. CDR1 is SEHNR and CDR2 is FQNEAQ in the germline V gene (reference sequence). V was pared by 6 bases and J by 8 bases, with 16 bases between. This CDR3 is CASRSKKGTEAFF. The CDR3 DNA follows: TGTGCCAGCAGATCTAAGAAGGGCACCGAAGCTTTCTTT.

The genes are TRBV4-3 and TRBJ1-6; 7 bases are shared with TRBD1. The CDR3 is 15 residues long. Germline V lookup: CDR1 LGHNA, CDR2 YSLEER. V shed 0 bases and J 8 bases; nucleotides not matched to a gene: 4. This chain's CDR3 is CASSQDSGQHSPLHF. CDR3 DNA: TGCGCCAGCAGCCAAGATTCGGGACAGCATTCACCCCTCCACTTT.

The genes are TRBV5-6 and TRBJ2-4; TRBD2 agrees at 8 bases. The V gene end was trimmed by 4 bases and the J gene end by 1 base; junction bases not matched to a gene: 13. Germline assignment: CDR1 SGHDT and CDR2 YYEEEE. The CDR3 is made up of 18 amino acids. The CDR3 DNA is TGTGCCAGCAGCCCACAGGGCCGGGGGGGCAAGGCCAAAAACATTCAGTACTTC. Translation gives CASSPQGRGGKAKNIQYF.

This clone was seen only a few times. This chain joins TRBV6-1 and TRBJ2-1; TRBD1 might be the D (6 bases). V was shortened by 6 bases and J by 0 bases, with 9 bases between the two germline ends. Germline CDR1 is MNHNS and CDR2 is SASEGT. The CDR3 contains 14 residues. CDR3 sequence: CASSQGGSYNEQFF. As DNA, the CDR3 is TGTGCCAGCAGCCAAGGGGGCTCCTACAATGAGCAGTTCTTC.

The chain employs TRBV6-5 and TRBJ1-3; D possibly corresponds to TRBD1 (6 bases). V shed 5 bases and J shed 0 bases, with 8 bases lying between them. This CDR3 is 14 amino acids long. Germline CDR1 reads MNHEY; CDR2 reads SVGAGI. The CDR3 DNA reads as TGTGCCAGCAGTCGGGACATCTCTGGAAACACCATATATTTT. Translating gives CASSRDISGNTIYF.

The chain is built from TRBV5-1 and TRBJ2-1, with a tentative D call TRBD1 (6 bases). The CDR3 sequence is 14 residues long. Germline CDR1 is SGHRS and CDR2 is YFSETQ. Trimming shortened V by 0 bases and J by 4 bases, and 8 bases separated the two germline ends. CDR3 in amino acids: CASSLGQEYNEQFF. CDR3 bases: TGCGCCAGCAGCTTGGGACAGGAGTACAATGAGCAGTTCTTC.

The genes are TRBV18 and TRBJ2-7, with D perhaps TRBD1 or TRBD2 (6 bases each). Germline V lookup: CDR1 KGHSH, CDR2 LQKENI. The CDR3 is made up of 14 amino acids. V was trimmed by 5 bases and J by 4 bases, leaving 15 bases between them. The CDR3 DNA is TGTGCCAGCTCATCGGGGGACAAGTGGTACGAGCAGTACTTC. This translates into CASSSGDKWYEQYF.

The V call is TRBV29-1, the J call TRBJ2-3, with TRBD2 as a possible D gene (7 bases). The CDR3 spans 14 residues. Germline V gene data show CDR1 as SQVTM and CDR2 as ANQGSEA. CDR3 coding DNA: TGCAGGGGCATCGGGGAGGGGGGCACAGATACGCAGTATTTT. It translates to CRGIGEGGTDTQYF.

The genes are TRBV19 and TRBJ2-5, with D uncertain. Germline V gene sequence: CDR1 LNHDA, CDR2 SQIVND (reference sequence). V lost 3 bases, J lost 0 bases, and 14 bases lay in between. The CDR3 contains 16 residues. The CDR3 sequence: CASSITLHMYQETQYF. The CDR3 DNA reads TGTGCCAGTAGTATCACCTTGCACATGTACCAAGAGACCCAGTACTTC.

For the CDR3, the DNA is TGTGCCAGCAGACTCGGACTAGCGGGGGGAAGTGAGCAGTTCTTC. Translation gives CASRLGLAGGSEQFF. The chain links TRBV2 to TRBJ2-1, with 14 bases that match TRBD2. Germline V CDR1 and CDR2: SNHLY, FYNNEI. With 6 bases clipped from V and 9 bases from J, the junction kept 7 bases outside the gene matches. The CDR3 is 15 residues long.

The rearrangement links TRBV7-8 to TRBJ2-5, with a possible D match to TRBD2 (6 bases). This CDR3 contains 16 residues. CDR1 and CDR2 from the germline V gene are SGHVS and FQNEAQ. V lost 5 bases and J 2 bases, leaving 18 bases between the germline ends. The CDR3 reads CASSTKVWRGQETQYF. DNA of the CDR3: TGTGCCAGCAGCACAAAAGTGTGGAGGGGACAAGAGACCCAGTACTTC.

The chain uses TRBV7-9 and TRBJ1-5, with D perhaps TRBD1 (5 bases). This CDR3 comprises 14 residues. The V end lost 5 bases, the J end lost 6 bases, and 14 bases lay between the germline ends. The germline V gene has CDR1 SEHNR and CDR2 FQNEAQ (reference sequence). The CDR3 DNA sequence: TGTGCCAGCAGCCGCCCGGGGGTAGGTCAGCCCCAGCATTTT. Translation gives CASSRPGVGQPQHF.

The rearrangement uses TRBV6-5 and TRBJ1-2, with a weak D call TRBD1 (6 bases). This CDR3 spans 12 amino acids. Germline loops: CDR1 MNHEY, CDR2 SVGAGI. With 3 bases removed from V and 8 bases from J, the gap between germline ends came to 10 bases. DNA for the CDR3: TGTGCCAGCAGTTATCGGGGGGCGGGCTACACCTTC. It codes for CASSYRGAGYTF.

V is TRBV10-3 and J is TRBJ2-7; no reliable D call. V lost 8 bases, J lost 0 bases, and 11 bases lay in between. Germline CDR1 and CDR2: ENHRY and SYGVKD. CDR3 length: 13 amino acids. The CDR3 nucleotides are TGTGCCATCGCGAAGGGCGGCTCCTACGAGCAGTACTTC. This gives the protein CAIAKGGSYEQYF.